This TCR beta chain derives from a study of T cells after somatic rescue of genetic block. The table came from immunoSEQ multiplex PCR; TCRdb's copy has only in-frame clones and leaves some out. The repertoire has about 72,000 clones, roughly 93% of them found once; the top ten carry 2.8%. Germline V lookup: CDR1 SGHRS, CDR2 YFSETQ. This CDR3 is built from 15 residues. V lost 4 bases, J lost 1 base, and 4 bases stayed unmatched. V gene TRBV5-1 combines with J gene TRBJ2-5; 10 bases fit TRBD2. Sequencing was carried out using peripheral blood mononuclear cells (PBMCs). The source of this sequence is a man younger than 45. Here the CDR3 reads CASSTLAGGQETQYF. In DNA form, the CDR3 reads TGCGCCAGCAGCACCTTAGCGGGGGGCCAAGAGACCCAGTACTTC.